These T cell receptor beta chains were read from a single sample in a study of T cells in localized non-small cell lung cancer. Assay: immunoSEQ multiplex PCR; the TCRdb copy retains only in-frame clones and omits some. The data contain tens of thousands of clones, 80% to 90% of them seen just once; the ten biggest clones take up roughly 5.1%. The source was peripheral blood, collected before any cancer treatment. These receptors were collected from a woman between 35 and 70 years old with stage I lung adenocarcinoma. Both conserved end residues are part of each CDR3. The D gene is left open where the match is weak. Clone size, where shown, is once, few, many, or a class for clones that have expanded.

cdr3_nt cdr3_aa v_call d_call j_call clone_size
TGTGCCAGCTCACTCAGGACTAGCGGGGGGAATGAGCAGTTCTTC CASSLRTSGGNEQFF TRBV18 TRBD2 TRBJ2-1 NA
TGTGCCAGCAGTGACAGGGCTTATGGCTACACCTTC CASSDRAYGYTF TRBV6-1 NA TRBJ1-2 medium-sized
TGTGCCAGCAGCTTAGCGCAAGAGGCGAGCCAGTTCTTC CASSLAQEASQFF TRBV7-2 NA TRBJ2-1 few
TGTGCCAGCAGCGCGGACGGGCATGCAACTAATGAAAAACTGTTTTTT CASSADGHATNEKLFF TRBV9 NA TRBJ1-4 few
TGCGCCAGCAGTTCTAACACTGAAGCTTTCTTT CASSSNTEAFF TRBV5-1 NA TRBJ1-1 NA
TGCGCCAGCAGCCAAGATTTGGAGGAGAATCAGCCCCAGCATTTT CASSQDLEENQPQHF TRBV4-3 NA TRBJ1-5 NA
TGCGCCAGCAGTGTAATCAGGGAGGAGACCCAGTACTTC CASSVIREETQYF TRBV10-2 NA TRBJ2-5 NA
TGTGCCAGCAGCCAAGGTACAGGGTCACGCTTGATCGCAGATACGCAGTATTTT CASSQGTGSRLIADTQYF TRBV4-2 NA TRBJ2-3 NA
TGTGCCAGCAGTGAGACTAGCGGAGATACGCAGTATTTT CASSETSGDTQYF TRBV6-4 TRBD2 TRBJ2-3 once
TGTGCCAGCAGCTTGGACTCCGCGGTCACTGAAGCTTTCTTT CASSLDSAVTEAFF TRBV5-5 NA TRBJ1-1 NA
TGCGCCAGCAGCAAGTTTTCGGGAAACACCATATATTTT CASSKFSGNTIYF TRBV4-1 NA TRBJ1-3 few
TGCAGCGTTGAAAGACCCAACTATGGCTACACCTTC CSVERPNYGYTF TRBV29-1 NA TRBJ1-2 once
TGTGCCAGCAGCTTAACCGCGTACACTGAAGCTTTCTTT CASSLTAYTEAFF TRBV7-2 NA TRBJ1-1 NA
TGTGCCAGCAGCTTACCCGGGAACTATGGCTACACCTTC CASSLPGNYGYTF TRBV7-2 NA TRBJ1-2 NA
TGTGCCACCAGCAGAGGTACAGTACAAGGGCAGTTCTTC CATSRGTVQGQFF TRBV15 NA TRBJ2-1 once
TGTGCCTGGAGGGTGACAGGGGGCAACTATGGCTACACCTTC CAWRVTGGNYGYTF TRBV30 TRBD1 TRBJ1-2 NA
TGTGCCAGCTCGCCCAGCGGGGGGGTAAATGAGCAGTTCTTC CASSPSGGVNEQFF TRBV18 TRBD2 TRBJ2-1 NA
TGTGCCAGCAGCGTCGGTAGGGGCGAGCAGTTCTTC CASSVGRGEQFF TRBV5-8 NA TRBJ2-1 NA
TGTGCCAGCAGGCAGGGGGGGGGCAACGAGCAGTACTTC CASRQGGGNEQYF TRBV6-5 NA TRBJ2-7 NA
TGTGCCAGTAGCCGCTCGACAGGATCGGCAAATTCACCCCTCCACTTT CASSRSTGSANSPLHF TRBV19 NA TRBJ1-6 NA
TGTGCCAGCAGCTTAATTGGCCCAGGTTCCTATGGCTACACCTTC CASSLIGPGSYGYTF TRBV7-2 NA TRBJ1-2 NA
TGTGCCAGCAGTTTACAACTGCCCCCCCAGCAGTTCTTC CASSLQLPPQQFF TRBV28 NA TRBJ2-1 NA
TGTGCCAGTAGTATACGGTCGGTCGGGGCTGCCTTCTCTGGGGCCAACGTCCTGACTTTC CASSIRSVGAAFSGANVLTF TRBV19 NA TRBJ2-6 few
TGTGCCATCAGGACAGGGTTTACCACTGAAGCTTTCTTT CAIRTGFTTEAFF TRBV10-3 TRBD1 TRBJ1-1 NA
TGCGCCAGCAGTTTTAGACTCCCCCCTTGTGAGGGTAGCAATCAGCCCCAGCATTTT CASSFRLPPCEGSNQPQHF TRBV23-1 NA TRBJ1-5 once
TGCGCCAGCAGCCGGGAATCCTCTTACGAGCAGTACTTC CASSRESSYEQYF TRBV5-1 NA TRBJ2-7 NA
TGTGCCTGGGGGGGACAGGGTAAAGGCTACACCTTC CAWGGQGKGYTF TRBV30 TRBD1 TRBJ1-2 NA
TGCGCCAGCAGCCAAGTGCGGTTCAACGCAATCTATGGCTACACCTTC CASSQVRFNAIYGYTF TRBV4-3 NA TRBJ1-2 NA
TGTGCCAGCAGTGAAGGCAGGGGACGCTACGAGCAGTACTTC CASSEGRGRYEQYF TRBV2 NA TRBJ2-7 NA
TGTGCCAGCAGTTCGACAGGGGCTAGCACAGATACGCAGTATTTT CASSSTGASTDTQYF TRBV6-1 TRBD1 TRBJ2-3 NA
TGTGCCAGCAGCCTCCTGACACGGGGCAATCAGCCCCAGCATTTT CASSLLTRGNQPQHF TRBV11-2 NA TRBJ1-5 NA
TGTGCCAGCAGTCTAGGTTACAGGGATGCTTTCTTT CASSLGYRDAFF TRBV2 NA TRBJ1-1 NA
TGCAGCGTTGGAGGGGGCGCAGGGAACACTGAAGCTTTCTTT CSVGGGAGNTEAFF TRBV29-1 TRBD1 TRBJ1-1 NA
TGTGCCAGCAGCTTGGGGTTCCAAGCTCTGAGCTCCTACAATGAGCAGTTCTTC CASSLGFQALSSYNEQFF TRBV5-6 NA TRBJ2-1 NA
TGTGCCAGCAGCTTATCGGATGTCCACAATGAGCAGTTCTTC CASSLSDVHNEQFF TRBV7-2 NA TRBJ2-1 once
TGTGCCTGGAGTTTCTCAAGCACAGATACGCAGTATTTT CAWSFSSTDTQYF TRBV30 NA TRBJ2-3 once
TGTGCCAGCAGTCCTCAGGTACCGGGAGGAACCGGGGAGCTGTTTTTT CASSPQVPGGTGELFF TRBV9 TRBD2 TRBJ2-2 NA
TGTGCCAGCAGCCAAGGGACAACTAGCACAGATACGCAGTATTTT CASSQGTTSTDTQYF TRBV9 NA TRBJ2-3 NA
TGTGCCAGCAGCTTAGGGTACACCGGGGAGCTGTTTTTT CASSLGYTGELFF TRBV11-2 NA TRBJ2-2 NA
TGTGCCAGCAGCGCAGGGTCCTACAATGAGCAGTTCTTC CASSAGSYNEQFF TRBV2 NA TRBJ2-1 few
TGTGCCAGTAGTATAGACGCCGCCCCGCCGACAGTGGGGGGGAACACTGAAGCTTTCTTT CASSIDAAPPTVGGNTEAFF TRBV19 NA TRBJ1-1 NA
TGTGCCAGCAGCGCTACAGGGAGCTCTGGGGAGCAGTACTTC CASSATGSSGEQYF TRBV9 NA TRBJ2-7 NA
TGTGCCAGCAGTGTACAGGGAGACTATGGCTACACCTTC CASSVQGDYGYTF TRBV6-6 NA TRBJ1-2 NA
TGTGCCAGCAGCTTACACCCTAACACTGAAGCTTTCTTT CASSLHPNTEAFF TRBV11-3 NA TRBJ1-1 NA